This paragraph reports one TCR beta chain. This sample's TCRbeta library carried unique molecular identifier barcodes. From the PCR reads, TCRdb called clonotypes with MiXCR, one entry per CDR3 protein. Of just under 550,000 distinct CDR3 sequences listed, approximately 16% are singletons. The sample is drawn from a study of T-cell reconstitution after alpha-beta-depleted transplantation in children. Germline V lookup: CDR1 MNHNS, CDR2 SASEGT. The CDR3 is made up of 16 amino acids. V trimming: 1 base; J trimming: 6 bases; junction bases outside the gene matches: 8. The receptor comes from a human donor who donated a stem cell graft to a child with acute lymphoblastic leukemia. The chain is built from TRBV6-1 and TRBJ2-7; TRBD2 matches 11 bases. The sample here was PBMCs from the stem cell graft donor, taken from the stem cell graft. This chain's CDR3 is CASSEVTSGSDSEQYF. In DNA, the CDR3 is TGTGCCAGCAGTGAAGTAACTAGCGGGAGTGATAGCGAGCAGTACTTC.